The T cell receptor beta chain under discussion was sequenced for a study of CD8 T cells in ankylosing spondylitis. Study findings and constraints: Seemingly distinctive of ankylosing spondylitis blood was a TCR beta motif formed by eight highly homologous variants. Relatively scarce in peripheral blood, disease-linked clones were CD8+.

For TCR beta, libraries came from quantitative 5'-RACE with molecular barcodes. TCRdb fed the 5' RACE reads into MiXCR, producing one record per CDR3 protein. The sample comprises a few hundred thousand distinct CDR3 sequences, around 21% of which are singletons, and 3% to 4% rests with the top ten. This clonotype has a count of ten or more. Its specificity is not known. The CDR3 is 16 amino acids. V shed 1 base and J shed 0 bases, with 10 bases lying between them. Germline CDR1 SGHTA, CDR2 FQGNSA. The chain uses TRBV7-2 and TRBJ2-1; D is possibly TRBD2 (6 bases). Specimen: blood, either unsorted or a sorted T cell fraction (not recorded which). The receptor was derived from a female donor with ankylosing spondylitis or in good health (not recorded which). As DNA, the CDR3 is TGTGCCAGCAGCTTAGGAGGGCGGGGCTCCTACAATGAGCAGTTCTTC. Translated: CASSLGGRGSYNEQFF.